A selection of T cell receptor beta chains follows, all from one sample in a study of blood T cell repertoires in COVID-19. Sequenced by immunoSEQ multiplex PCR; TCRdb stores in-frame clones only, minus some. The sample shows over 85,000 clones, around 82% of them seen only once. Sequences were obtained from peripheral blood. Receptors originate from a woman older than 75 with COVID-19, enrolled during active disease. CDR3s include the opening cysteine and the closing phenylalanine or tryptophan. Expanded clones are given a class, and other clones once, few, many or no size at all.

CATSKGTRTYEQYF | TRBV19 | NA
CASSGDPGGYTF | TRBV18 | NA
CATLGAGDGWNEQYF | TRBV2 | NA
CSVLVADTQYF | TRBV29-1 | once
CASSQPGQGAHEQYF | TRBV7-9 | once
CATAGTAGTTYGYTF | TRBV24-1 | NA
CASSPSLRTSGPPEQFF | TRBV9 | NA
CASSLFKGAGRTSYEQYF | TRBV7-7 | NA
CASSSTLGRGSVAQYF | TRBV7-9 | NA
CASNLAGGPTDTQYF | TRBV2 | once
CASSLDPTGNTIYF | TRBV11-2 | few
CASSYSRTLRETQYF | TRBV6-5 | once
CATDRGNTIYF | TRBV19 | NA
CASNPTGFNEKLFF | TRBV9 | NA
CSANWSQHF | TRBV20-1 | few
CASSIGGRHQPQHF | TRBV19 | NA
CASSLSRASEQYF | TRBV5-4 | NA
CASSLNMGGSYNEQFF | TRBV18 | NA
CASSLNRVITYEQYF | TRBV27 | NA
CASSLLAGAEKLFF | TRBV5-1 | NA
CASSVVPSGRGWNEQFF | TRBV9 | NA
CAIKGTGGPVEQFF | TRBV10-3 | once
CASSDTREDTQYF | TRBV5-4 | NA
CASGLVGDPDDADTQYF | TRBV12-5 | once
CASTRLAGGYEQYF | TRBV5-6 | NA
CASSLDTTLTDTQYF | TRBV5-1 | once
CASSRDRDRGNTIYF | TRBV5-8 | NA
CASSRGGREQFF | TRBV12-3/TRBV12-4 | NA
CASSIAGKGYEQYF | TRBV19 | NA
CASSPGPQTQYF | TRBV18 | NA
CASSLHRGEGTQYF | TRBV27 | NA
CAISGTSGTTTDTQYF | TRBV10-3 | NA
CASSPSSVQETQYF | TRBV18 | NA
CASSSTRPEEFF | TRBV7-9 | NA
CASRGAGGSTDTQYF | TRBV7-6 | NA
CASSPNGLAGDTRYF | TRBV13 | NA
CASSQFPRARNSPLHF | TRBV3-1/TRBV3-2 | NA
CASSPLFLDTEAFF | TRBV18 | NA
CASKQGGLTEAFF | TRBV6-5 | NA
CASRDRGSYEQYF | TRBV25-1 | NA
CATHMRSGAKNIQYF | TRBV19 | NA
CASSITGSTGNTIYF | TRBV6-5 | NA
CASSSSGGTSPRGDTQYF | TRBV18 | once
CASSQERVGLGPQHF | TRBV4-1 | NA
CPWGGFGELFF | TRBV27 | few
CASSLGTANEKLFF | TRBV7-2 | NA
CASSDTIPRVVGELFF | TRBV2 | NA
CASSETGTGWYEQYF | TRBV5-1 | NA
CASSLVALNYGYTF | TRBV5-6 | once
CASSTRTAETQYF | TRBV19 | NA
CASSQNRVGYGYTF | TRBV7-2 | once
CASSFLPGTGNTEAFF | TRBV5-1 | NA
CASSSGTGQYF | TRBV6-5 | NA
CASSQARGNTIYF | TRBV3-1/TRBV3-2 | NA
CASSAGRHVYGYTF | TRBV18 | NA